This TCR beta chain stems from a study of spatial heterogeneity in lung cancer (dated by TCRdb to about 2019). About the full investigation: More beta-chain than alpha-chain transcripts were consistently detected, likely reflecting higher beta-chain transcript abundance. In the raw uncorrected reads, each unique combination of TCR and UMI appeared more than ten times on average. TCR alpha and beta repertoires were quantitatively compared across multiple tumor regions, matched nontumor lung and blood in non-small cell lung cancer. The study linked features of the TCR repertoire to counts of nonsynonymous mutations, which were determined by whole-exome sequencing of tumor tissue. Both alpha and beta chains were TCR-sequenced in about 240 tumor regions, 64 matched nontumor lung samples and roughly 50 PBMC samples obtained at surgery.

On this clonotype itself: The specificity of this receptor is unknown. The sample holds no much larger clone one base away, and base qualities are not on file.

What this sample's time point label stands for: sample taken at primary tumor resection. TCR sequencing used whole RNA extracted from tumor and nontumor lung tissue, or from cryopreserved PBMC samples, without cell sorting. The donors were about 65 patients from the lung TRACERx cohort who had early-stage, untreated non-small cell lung cancer. Only patients with enough RNA available from two or more tumor regions were chosen for TCR sequencing. Study-wide findings and limitations: Confirming at a functional level the hypothesis that regional TCRs recognize regional mutations was considered to require additional single-cell paired TCR alpha and beta sequencing. Ubiquitous expanded tumor TCRs were found in blood more often at tumor resection than at routine follow-up.

Libraries were constructed by 5' RACE. The sequencer listed for this sample is NextSeq 500. To allow correction of PCR and sequencing errors, the TCR library protocol tagged every TCR cDNA molecule with a unique molecular identifier. In the authors' own workflow: TCR identification, UMI-based error correction and CDR3 extraction were all carried out with Decombinator tools. Expanded TCRs were defined as those above a frequency of 2 per 1,000, corresponding to the top 1% of the tumor frequency distribution. Rényi diversity was computed with the R vegan package after subsampling each repertoire 100 times to 5,000 TCRs. CDR3 similarity networks were built from amino acid triplet string-kernel similarity, with CDR3s being connected when pairwise similarity was above 0.82. TCRdb reprocessed the public reads (quality trimming at Q25 with fastp, clone calling with MiXCR) and kept in-frame beta chains. Here each entry gathers all rows of one CDR3 protein and keeps the most common genes and DNA. The V and J calls, along with clone size, are taken from TCRdb and not from the paper's own processing. For this sample there are about 82,000 distinct CDR3 sequences; roughly an eighth appear just once. Together, the top ten hold about 4.6% of the sample.

Reading from cysteine to phenylalanine, the CDR3 counts 17 amino acids. Only the CDR3 DNA is retained, 51 bases long and in frame from the first base. Via the germline V gene, CDR1 is MNHNS and CDR2 SASEGT. Trimmed from V: 5 bases; trimmed from J: 2 bases; junction bases lacking a gene match: 8. This TCR was recovered from a male donor with early-stage non-small cell lung cancer. The rearranged chain carries TRBV6-1 and TRBJ2-2; 10 bases in the middle match TRBD2. The sequencing here drew on PBMCs, taken at surgery. In nucleotide form, the sequence is TGTGCCAGCAGTCCTCTAGCGGGGGTGGTCAACACCGGGGAGCTGTTTTTT. It is translated as CASSPLAGVVNTGELFF.